Listed here are 8 T cell receptor beta chains from one sample, sequenced in a study of CD4 T cells in relation to SARS-CoV-2 and coronaviruses. Produced via immunoSEQ multiplex PCR; TCRdb's table is partial and in-frame only. The data contain 21,000 or so clones, more than 65% of them singletons. CD4+ T cells from unexposed donors were obtained before the COVID-19 pandemic (2011-2018). After more than eight days of culture, CD4+ T cells were isolated. No antigen is known for these receptors. What was sequenced was CD4+ T cells from PBMCs, cultured in vitro. The receptors were gathered from a human donor in good health.

This clone was picked up a small number of times. The rearrangement joins TRBV6-5 to TRBJ2-2; 10 positions agree with TRBD2. Germline lookup yields CDR1 MNHEY and CDR2 SVGAGI. This CDR3 spans 15 amino acids. Trimming cost V 6 bases and J 3 bases; bases outside gene matches: 4. The CDR3 spells CASRASGSHTGELFF. The CDR3 DNA sequence: TGTGCCAGCAGGGCTAGCGGGAGCCACACCGGGGAGCTGTTTTTT.

V gene TRBV5-5 combines with J gene TRBJ2-7, with a possible D match to TRBD1 (5 bases). Germline CDR1 and CDR2: SGHKS and YYEKEE (reference sequence). The CDR3 extends over 15 amino acids. The ends were cut back, 4 bases at V and 3 bases at J, with 17 bases in the middle. The CDR3 loop reads CASSIQDNEIYEQYF. The CDR3 DNA reads TGTGCCAGCAGCATACAGGACAACGAGATCTACGAGCAGTACTTC.

This clone was observed a few times. J is TRBJ2-5 and V is TRBV5-1; no clear D. CDR3 length equals 14 residues. The V end was cut by 0 bases, the J end by 5 bases, with 11 bases between. Looked up from germline, CDR1 is SGHRS and CDR2 is YFSETQ. The CDR3 sequence: CASSLANPRETQYF. The CDR3 DNA is TGCGCCAGCAGCTTGGCCAACCCGAGGGAGACCCAGTACTTC.

The gene calls are TRBV6-5 and TRBJ2-1, with TRBD2 identical over 8 bases. This CDR3 spans 15 amino acids. The trim removed 6 bases at V and 9 bases at J, leaving 13 bases unmatched. Looked up from germline, CDR1 is MNHEY and CDR2 is SVGAGI. The CDR3, as DNA: TGTGCCAGCAGCAGAGATAGCGGGAAATGGACTGAGCAGTTCTTC. As protein: CASSRDSGKWTEQFF.

In its sample, this clone was seen a few times. The genes are TRBV6-5 and TRBJ2-7; 7 bases are a match to TRBD1. Per the germline V gene, CDR1 is MNHEY and CDR2 is SVGAGI. This CDR3 has 14 amino acids. The V segment lost 6 bases and the J segment 7 bases; nucleotides outside the gene matches: 12. In DNA, the CDR3 is TGTGCCAGCAGGCGACAGGGCCCCTCTGTAGAGCAGTACTTC. Amino acid sequence: CASRRQGPSVEQYF.

The sample holds one count of this clone. The chain employs TRBV25-1 and TRBJ2-1; D remains unclear. This CDR3 has 13 residues. Trimming shortened V by 3 bases and J by 4 bases, and 7 bases separated the two germline ends. Germline CDR1 reads MGHDK; CDR2 reads SYGVNS. The CDR3 loop is CASSDTNYNEQFF. DNA of the CDR3: TGTGCCAGCAGTGATACTAATTACAATGAGCAGTTCTTC.

The V call is TRBV24-1, the J call TRBJ1-6; D is unclear. The CDR3 has 19 amino acids. CDR1 is KGHDR, CDR2 SFDVKD, per germline. V was clipped by 1 base and J by 9 bases, with 24 bases between them. Here the CDR3 DNA reads TGTGCCACCAGTGATTTTGTTGCGAGTTCCGGACTAGTCTGTTCACCCCTCCACTTT. Protein sequence: CATSDFVASSGLVCSPLHF.

This clone was counted a single time. The chain is built from TRBV7-3 and TRBJ2-3; D might be TRBD1 or TRBD2, each matching 5 bases. The CDR3 contains 13 residues. V lost 3 bases, J lost 14 bases, and 18 bases lay in between. The germline gives CDR1 SGHTA, CDR2 FQGTGA. CDR3: CASSLGVQFPLYF. CDR3 sequence (DNA): TGTGCCAGCAGCTTGGGGGTTCAGTTTCCCCTGTATTTT.